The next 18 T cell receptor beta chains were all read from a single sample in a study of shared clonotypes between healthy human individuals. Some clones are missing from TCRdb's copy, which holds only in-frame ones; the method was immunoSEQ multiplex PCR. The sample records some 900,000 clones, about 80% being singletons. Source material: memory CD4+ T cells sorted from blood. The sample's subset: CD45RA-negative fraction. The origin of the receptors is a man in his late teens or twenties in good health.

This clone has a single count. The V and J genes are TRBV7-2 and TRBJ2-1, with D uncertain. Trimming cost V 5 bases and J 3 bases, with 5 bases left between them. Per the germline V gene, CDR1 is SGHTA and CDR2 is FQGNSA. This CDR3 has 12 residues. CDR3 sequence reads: CASSRRYNEQFF. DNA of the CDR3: TGTGCCAGCAGCCGTCGCTACAATGAGCAGTTCTTC. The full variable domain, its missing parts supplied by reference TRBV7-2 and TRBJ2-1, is GAGVSQSPSNKVTEKGKDVELRCDPISGHTALYWYRQSLGQGLEFLIYFQGNSAPDKSGLPSDRFSAERTGGSVSTLTIQRTQQEDSAVYLCASSRRYNEQFFGPGTRLTVL.

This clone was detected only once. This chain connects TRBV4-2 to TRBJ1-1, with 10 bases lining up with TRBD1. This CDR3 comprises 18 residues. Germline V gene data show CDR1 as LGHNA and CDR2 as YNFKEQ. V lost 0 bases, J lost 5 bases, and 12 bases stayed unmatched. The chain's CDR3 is CASSQEGPGQGRSTEAFF. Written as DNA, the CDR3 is TGTGCCAGCAGCCAAGAGGGGCCGGGACAGGGGCGGAGTACTGAAGCTTTCTTT.

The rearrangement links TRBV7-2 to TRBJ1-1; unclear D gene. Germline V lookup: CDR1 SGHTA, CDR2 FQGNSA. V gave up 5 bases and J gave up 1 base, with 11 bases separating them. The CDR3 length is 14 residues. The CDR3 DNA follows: TGTGCCAGCAGCCCCTCTACAGCGAACACTGAAGCTTTCTTT. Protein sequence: CASSPSTANTEAFF.

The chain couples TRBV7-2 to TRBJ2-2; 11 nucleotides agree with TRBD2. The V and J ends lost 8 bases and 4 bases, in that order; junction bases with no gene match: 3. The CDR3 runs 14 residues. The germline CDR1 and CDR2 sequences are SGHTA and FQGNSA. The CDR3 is CASGTSGGTGELFF. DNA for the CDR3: TGTGCCAGCGGCACTAGCGGGGGCACCGGGGAGCTGTTTTTT. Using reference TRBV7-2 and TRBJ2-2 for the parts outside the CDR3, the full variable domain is GAGVSQSPSNKVTEKGKDVELRCDPISGHTALYWYRQSLGQGLEFLIYFQGNSAPDKSGLPSDRFSAERTGGSVSTLTIQRTQQEDSAVYLCASGTSGGTGELFFGEGSRLTVL.

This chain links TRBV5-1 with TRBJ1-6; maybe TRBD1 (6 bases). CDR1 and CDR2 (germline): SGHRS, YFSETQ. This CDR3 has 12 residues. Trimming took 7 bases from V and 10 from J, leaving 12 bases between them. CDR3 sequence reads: CASRAGDSPLHF. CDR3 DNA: TGCGCCAGCCGCGCAGGGGACTCACCCCTCCACTTT.

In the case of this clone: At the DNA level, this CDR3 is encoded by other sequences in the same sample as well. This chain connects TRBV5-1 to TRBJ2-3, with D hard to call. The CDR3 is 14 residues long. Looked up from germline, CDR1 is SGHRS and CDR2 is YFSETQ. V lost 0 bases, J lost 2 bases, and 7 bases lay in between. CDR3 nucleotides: TGCGCCAGCAGCTTGGAGGGCGCCACAGATACGCAGTATTTT. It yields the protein CASSLEGATDTQYF. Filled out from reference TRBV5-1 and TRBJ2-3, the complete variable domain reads KAGVTQTPRYLIKTRGQQVTLSCSPISGHRSVSWYQQTPGQGLQFLFEYFSETQRNKGNFPGRFSGRQFSNSRSEMNVSTLELGDSALYLCASSLEGATDTQYFGPGTRLTVL.

CDR3 region: CASNPGLAGMNEQFF. CDR3 DNA sequence: TGTGCCAGCAACCCGGGACTAGCGGGAATGAACGAGCAGTTCTTC. This chain links TRBV6-1 with TRBJ2-1, with TRBD2 identical over 13 bases. The trim removed 7 bases at V and 10 bases at J, leaving 10 bases unmatched. CDR3 length equals 15 residues. Germline V CDR1 and CDR2: MNHNS, SASEGT.

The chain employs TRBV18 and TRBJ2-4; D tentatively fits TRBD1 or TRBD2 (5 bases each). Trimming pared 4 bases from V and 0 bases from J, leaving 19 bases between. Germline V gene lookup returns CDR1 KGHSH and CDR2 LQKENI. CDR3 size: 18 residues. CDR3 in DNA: TGTGCCAGCTCACTGCTCGACGGACGAGGGGTAGCCAAAAACATTCAGTACTTC. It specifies CASSLLDGRGVAKNIQYF.

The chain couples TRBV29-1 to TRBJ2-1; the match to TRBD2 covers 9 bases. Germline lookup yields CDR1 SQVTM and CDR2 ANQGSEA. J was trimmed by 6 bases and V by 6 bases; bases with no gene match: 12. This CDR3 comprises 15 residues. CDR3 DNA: TGCAGCGTGACAGGTAGCGGGAGCTACGGCAATGAGCAGTTCTTC. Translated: CSVTGSGSYGNEQFF.

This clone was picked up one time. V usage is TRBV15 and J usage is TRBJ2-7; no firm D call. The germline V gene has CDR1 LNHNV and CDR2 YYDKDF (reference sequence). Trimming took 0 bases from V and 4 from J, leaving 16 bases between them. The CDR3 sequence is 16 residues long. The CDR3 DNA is TGTGCCACCAGCAGAGATCTGGAAGCAGGCCGATACGAGCAGTACTTC. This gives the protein CATSRDLEAGRYEQYF.

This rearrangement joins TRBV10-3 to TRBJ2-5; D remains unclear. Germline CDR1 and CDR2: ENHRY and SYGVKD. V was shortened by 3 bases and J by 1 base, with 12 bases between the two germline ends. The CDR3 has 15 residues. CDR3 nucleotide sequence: TGTGCCATCAGTGAACTGTTTCAGAGCCAAGAGACCCAGTACTTC. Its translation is CAISELFQSQETQYF.

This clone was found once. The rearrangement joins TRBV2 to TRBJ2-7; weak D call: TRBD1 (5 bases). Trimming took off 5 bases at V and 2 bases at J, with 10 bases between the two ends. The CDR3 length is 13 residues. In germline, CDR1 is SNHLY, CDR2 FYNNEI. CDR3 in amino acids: CASSPTVAYEQYF. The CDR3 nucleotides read TGTGCCAGCAGTCCGACAGTAGCCTACGAGCAGTACTTC.

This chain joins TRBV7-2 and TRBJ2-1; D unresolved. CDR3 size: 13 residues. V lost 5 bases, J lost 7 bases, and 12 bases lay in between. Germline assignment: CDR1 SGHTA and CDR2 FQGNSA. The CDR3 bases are TGTGCCAGCAGCCCGTTTTTGGCGAATGAGCAGTTCTTC. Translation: CASSPFLANEQFF. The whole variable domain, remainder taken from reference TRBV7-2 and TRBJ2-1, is GAGVSQSPSNKVTEKGKDVELRCDPISGHTALYWYRQSLGQGLEFLIYFQGNSAPDKSGLPSDRFSAERTGGSVSTLTIQRTQQEDSAVYLCASSPFLANEQFFGPGTRLTVL.

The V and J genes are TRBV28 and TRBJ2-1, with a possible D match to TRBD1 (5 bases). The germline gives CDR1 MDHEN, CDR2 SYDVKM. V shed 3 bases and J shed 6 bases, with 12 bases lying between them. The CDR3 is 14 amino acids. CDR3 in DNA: TGTGCCAGCAGTTTGGGGCAATATCGCAATGAGCAGTTCTTC. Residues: CASSLGQYRNEQFF.

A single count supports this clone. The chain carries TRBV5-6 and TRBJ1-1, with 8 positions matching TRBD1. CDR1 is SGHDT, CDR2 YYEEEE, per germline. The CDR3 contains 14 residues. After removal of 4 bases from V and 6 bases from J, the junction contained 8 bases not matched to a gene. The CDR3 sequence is CASSPPGGRAEAFF. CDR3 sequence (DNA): TGTGCCAGCAGCCCCCCAGGGGGCAGGGCTGAAGCTTTCTTT.

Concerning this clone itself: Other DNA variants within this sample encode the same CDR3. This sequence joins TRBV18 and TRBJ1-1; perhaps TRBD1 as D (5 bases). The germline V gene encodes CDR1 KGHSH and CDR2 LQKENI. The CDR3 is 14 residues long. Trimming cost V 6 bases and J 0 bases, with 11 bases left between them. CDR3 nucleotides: TGTGCCAGCTCTCCCGGGACGGTGAACACTGAAGCTTTCTTT. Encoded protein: CASSPGTVNTEAFF.

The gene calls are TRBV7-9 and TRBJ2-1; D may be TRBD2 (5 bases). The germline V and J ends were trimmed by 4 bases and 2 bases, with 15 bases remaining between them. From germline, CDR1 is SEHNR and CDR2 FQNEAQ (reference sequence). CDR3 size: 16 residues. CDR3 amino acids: CASSSTRGRTYNEQFF. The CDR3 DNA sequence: TGTGCCAGCAGCTCCACCCGGGGTCGAACCTACAATGAGCAGTTCTTC. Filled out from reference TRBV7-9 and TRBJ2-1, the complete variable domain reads DTGVSQNPRHKITKRGQNVTFRCDPISEHNRLYWYRQTLGQGPEFLTYFQNEAQLEKSRLLSDRFSAERPKGSFSTLEIQRTEQGDSAMYLCASSSTRGRTYNEQFFGPGTRLTVL.

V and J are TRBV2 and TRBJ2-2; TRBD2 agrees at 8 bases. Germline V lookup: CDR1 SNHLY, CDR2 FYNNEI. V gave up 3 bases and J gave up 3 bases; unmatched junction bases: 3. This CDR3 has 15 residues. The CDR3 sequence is CASSDRTSYTGELFF. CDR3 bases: TGTGCCAGCAGTGACAGGACTAGCTACACCGGGGAGCTGTTTTTT. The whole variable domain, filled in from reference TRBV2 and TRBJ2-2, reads EPEVTQTPSHQVTQMGQEVILRCVPISNHLYFYWYRQILGQKVEFLVSFYNNEISEKSEIFDDQFSVERPDGSNFTLKIRSTKLEDSAMYFCASSDRTSYTGELFFGEGSRLTVL.